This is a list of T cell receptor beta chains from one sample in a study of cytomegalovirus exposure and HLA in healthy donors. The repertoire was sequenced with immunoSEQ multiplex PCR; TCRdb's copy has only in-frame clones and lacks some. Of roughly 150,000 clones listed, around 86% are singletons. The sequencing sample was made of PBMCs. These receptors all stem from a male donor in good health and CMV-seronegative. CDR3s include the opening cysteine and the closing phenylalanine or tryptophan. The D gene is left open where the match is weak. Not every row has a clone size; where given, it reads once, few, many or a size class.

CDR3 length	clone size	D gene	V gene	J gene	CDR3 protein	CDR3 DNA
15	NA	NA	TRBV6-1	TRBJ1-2	CASSDFGRGIVGYTF	TGTGCCAGCAGTGACTTTGGCAGAGGGATCGTTGGCTACACCTTC
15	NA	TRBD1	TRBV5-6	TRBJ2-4	CASSLRAGGVVIQYF	TGTGCCAGCAGCTTAAGGGCAGGGGGCGTAGTCATTCAGTACTTC
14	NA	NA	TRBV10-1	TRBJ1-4	CASSENRRNEKLFF	TGCGCCAGCAGTGAGAACAGGAGAAATGAAAAACTGTTTTTT
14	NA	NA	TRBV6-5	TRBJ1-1	CASSYVGVTTEAFF	TGTGCCAGCAGTTACGTAGGGGTAACCACTGAAGCTTTCTTT
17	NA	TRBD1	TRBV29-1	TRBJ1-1	CSVEDVTGDVMNTEAFF	TGCAGCGTTGAAGATGTAACAGGGGATGTTATGAACACTGAAGCTTTCTTT
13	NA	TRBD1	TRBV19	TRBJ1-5	CASSSGQTQPQHF	TGTGCCAGTAGTTCGGGACAGACTCAGCCCCAGCATTTT
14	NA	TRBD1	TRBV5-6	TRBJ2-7	CASSSTGTGWEQYF	TGTGCCAGCAGCTCAACCGGGACAGGGTGGGAGCAGTACTTC
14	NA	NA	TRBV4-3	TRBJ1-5	CASSQERGGQPQHF	TGCGCCAGCAGCCAAGAGCGGGGAGGGCAGCCCCAGCATTTT
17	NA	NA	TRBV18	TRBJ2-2	CASSPSRGGTNTGELFF	TGTGCCAGCTCACCATCTAGGGGGGGCACGAACACCGGGGAGCTGTTTTTT
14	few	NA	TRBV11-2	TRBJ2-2	CASSFAGATGELFF	TGTGCCAGCAGCTTTGCTGGAGCCACCGGGGAGCTGTTTTTT
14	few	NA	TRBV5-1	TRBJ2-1	CASSLEQGWGEQFF	TGCGCCAGCAGCTTGGAGCAGGGGTGGGGTGAGCAGTTCTTC
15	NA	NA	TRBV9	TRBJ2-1	CASSGNGQSYNEQFF	TGTGCCAGCAGTGGAAATGGACAATCCTACAATGAGCAGTTCTTC
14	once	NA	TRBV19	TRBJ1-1	CASSIEAGRAEAFF	TGTGCCAGTAGTATAGAAGCAGGGAGGGCTGAAGCTTTCTTT
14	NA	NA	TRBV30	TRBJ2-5	CAWRGQGLGETQYF	TGTGCCTGGAGGGGTCAGGGTCTGGGGGAGACCCAGTACTTC
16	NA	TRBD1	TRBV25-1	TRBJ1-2	CASSEAVGAGGNGYTF	TGTGCCAGCAGTGAAGCCGTTGGTGCAGGGGGAAATGGCTACACCTTC
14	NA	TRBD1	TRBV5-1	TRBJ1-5	CASSQGQGEQPQHF	TGCGCCAGCAGCCAAGGACAGGGCGAGCAGCCCCAGCATTTT
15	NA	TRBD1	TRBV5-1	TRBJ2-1	CASSFLGTGNNEQFF	TGCGCCAGCAGCTTCCTGGGGACAGGGAACAATGAGCAGTTCTTC
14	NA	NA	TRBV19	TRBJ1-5	CASSIAGGDQPQHF	TGTGCCAGTAGTATTGCGGGCGGTGATCAGCCCCAGCATTTT
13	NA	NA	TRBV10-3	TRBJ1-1	CAISPDSYTEAFF	TGTGCCATCAGTCCCGACAGCTACACTGAAGCTTTCTTT
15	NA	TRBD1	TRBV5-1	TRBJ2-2	CASSVQGANTGELFF	TGCGCCAGCAGCGTCCAGGGGGCGAACACCGGGGAGCTGTTTTTT
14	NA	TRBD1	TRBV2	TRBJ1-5	CASSEGTGVQPQHF	TGTGCCAGCAGTGAGGGGACAGGGGTCCAGCCCCAGCATTTT
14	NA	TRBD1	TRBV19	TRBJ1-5	CARDRGWGNQPQHF	TGTGCCAGGGACAGGGGCTGGGGCAATCAGCCCCAGCATTTT
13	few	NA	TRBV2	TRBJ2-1	CASQSGDYNEQFF	TGTGCCAGCCAATCGGGAGACTACAATGAGCAGTTCTTC
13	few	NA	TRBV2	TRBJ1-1	CASLGQLNTEAFF	TGTGCCAGCTTAGGACAGCTGAACACTGAAGCTTTCTTT
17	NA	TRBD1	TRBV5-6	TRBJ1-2	CASSLTGQGAVIYGYTF	TGTGCCAGCAGCTTGACTGGACAGGGGGCAGTGATCTATGGCTACACCTTC
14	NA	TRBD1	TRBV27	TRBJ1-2	CASRPTGGDYGYTF	TGTGCCAGCAGGCCTACAGGGGGAGACTATGGCTACACCTTC
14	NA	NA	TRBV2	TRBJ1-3	CASSSQGTGNTIYF	TGTGCCAGCAGTTCTCAGGGGACTGGAAACACCATATATTTT
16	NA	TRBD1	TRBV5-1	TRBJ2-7	CASSRRDRQGGYEQYF	TGCGCCAGCAGCCGAAGGGACCGACAGGGTGGATACGAGCAGTACTTC
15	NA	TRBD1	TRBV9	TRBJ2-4	CASSVLGQGSDIQYF	TGTGCCAGCAGCGTACTGGGACAGGGGTCGGACATTCAGTACTTC
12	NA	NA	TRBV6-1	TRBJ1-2	CASSAGVYGYTF	TGTGCCAGCAGTGCAGGGGTTTATGGCTACACCTTC
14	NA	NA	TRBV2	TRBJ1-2	CASARPQGNYGYTF	TGTGCCAGCGCCCGACCCCAGGGGAACTATGGCTACACCTTC
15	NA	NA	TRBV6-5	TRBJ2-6	CASSTRRSGANVLTF	TGTGCCAGCAGCACCAGGCGATCTGGGGCCAACGTCCTGACTTTC
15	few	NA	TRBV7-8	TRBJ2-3	CASSRSRGSTDTQYF	TGTGCCAGCAGCCGTTCCCGGGGGAGCACAGATACGCAGTATTTT
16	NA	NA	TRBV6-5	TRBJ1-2	CASSYSVVVLSNGYTF	TGTGCCAGCAGTTACTCGGTGGTGGTTCTAAGTAATGGCTACACCTTC
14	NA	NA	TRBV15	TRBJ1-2	CATSSGTPYYGYTF	TGTGCCACCAGCAGCGGGACACCTTACTATGGCTACACCTTC
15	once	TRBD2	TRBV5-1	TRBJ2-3	CASSLGRGNTDTQYF	TGCGCCAGCAGCTTAGGGCGGGGGAACACAGATACGCAGTATTTT
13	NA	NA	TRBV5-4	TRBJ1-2	CASSVTGQYGYTF	TGTGCCAGCAGCGTGACAGGTCAATATGGCTACACCTTC
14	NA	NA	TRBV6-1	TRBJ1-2	CASRIDRGSYGYTF	TGTGCCAGCAGAATTGACCGAGGGTCTTATGGCTACACCTTC
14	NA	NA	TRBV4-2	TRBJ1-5	CASSQVSVDQPQHF	TGTGCCAGCAGCCAAGTATCGGTCGATCAGCCCCAGCATTTT
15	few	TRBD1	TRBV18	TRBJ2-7	CASSPGPGQSYEQYF	TGTGCCAGCTCACCAGGACCGGGACAGTCCTACGAGCAGTACTTC
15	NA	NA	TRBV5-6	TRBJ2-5	CASTRAGREVETQYF	TGTGCCAGCACCCGGGCTGGCAGGGAGGTCGAGACCCAGTACTTC
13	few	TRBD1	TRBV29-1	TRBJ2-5	CSVWTGARETQYF	TGCAGCGTCTGGACAGGGGCCAGGGAGACCCAGTACTTC